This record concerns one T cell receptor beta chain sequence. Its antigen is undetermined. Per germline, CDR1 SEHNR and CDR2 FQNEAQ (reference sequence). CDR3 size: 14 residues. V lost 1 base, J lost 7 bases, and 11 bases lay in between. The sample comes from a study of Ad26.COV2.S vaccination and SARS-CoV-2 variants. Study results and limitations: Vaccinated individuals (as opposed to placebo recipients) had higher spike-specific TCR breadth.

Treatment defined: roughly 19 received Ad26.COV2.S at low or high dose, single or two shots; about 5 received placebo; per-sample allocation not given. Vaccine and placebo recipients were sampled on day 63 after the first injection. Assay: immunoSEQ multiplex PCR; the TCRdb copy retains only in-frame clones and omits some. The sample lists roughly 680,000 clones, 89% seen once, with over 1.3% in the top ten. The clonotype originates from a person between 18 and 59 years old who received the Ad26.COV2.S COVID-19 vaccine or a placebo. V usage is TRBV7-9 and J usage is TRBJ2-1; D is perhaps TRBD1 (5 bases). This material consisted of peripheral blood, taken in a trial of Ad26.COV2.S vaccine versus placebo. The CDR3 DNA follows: TGTGCCAGCAGCTTAGGGGAAGGGGTAAATGAGCAGTTCTTC. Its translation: CASSLGEGVNEQFF.